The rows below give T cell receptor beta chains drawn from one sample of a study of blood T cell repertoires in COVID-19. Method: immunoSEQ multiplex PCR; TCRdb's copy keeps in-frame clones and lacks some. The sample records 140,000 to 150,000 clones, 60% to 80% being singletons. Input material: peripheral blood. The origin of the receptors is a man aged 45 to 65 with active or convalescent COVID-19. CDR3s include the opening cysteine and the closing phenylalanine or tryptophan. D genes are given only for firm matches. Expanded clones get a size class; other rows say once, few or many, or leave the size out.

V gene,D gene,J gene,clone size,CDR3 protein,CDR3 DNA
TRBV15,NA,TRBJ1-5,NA,CATSRDYAGGNQPQHF,TGTGCCACCAGCAGAGATTATGCGGGGGGCAATCAGCCCCAGCATTTT
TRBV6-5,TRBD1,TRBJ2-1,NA,CASSSGTGNYNEQFF,TGTGCCAGCTCCTCCGGGACAGGCAACTACAATGAGCAGTTCTTC
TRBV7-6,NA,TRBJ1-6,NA,CASSLAGEGNSPLHF,TGTGCCAGCAGCTTAGCAGGGGAGGGTAATTCACCCCTCCACTTT
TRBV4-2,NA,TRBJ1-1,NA,CASSSGRVTEAFF,TGTGCCAGCAGTTCGGGGAGGGTCACTGAAGCTTTCTTT
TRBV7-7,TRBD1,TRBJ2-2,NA,CASSPTGGANTGELFF,TGTGCTAGCAGCCCTACAGGGGGCGCGAACACCGGGGAGCTGTTTTTT
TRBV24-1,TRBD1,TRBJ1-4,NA,CATSDPGQGNEKLFF,TGTGCCACCAGTGATCCGGGACAGGGTAATGAAAAACTGTTTTTT
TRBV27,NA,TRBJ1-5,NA,CASSRDGYSNQPQHF,TGTGCCAGCAGTAGAGACGGGTATAGCAATCAGCCCCAGCATTTT
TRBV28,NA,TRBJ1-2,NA,CASSLLAGEHYGYTF,TGTGCCAGCAGTTTATTAGCAGGGGAACACTATGGCTACACCTTC
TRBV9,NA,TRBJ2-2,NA,CASSATPGQRTGELFF,TGTGCCAGCAGCGCGACCCCGGGACAACGAACCGGGGAGCTGTTTTTT
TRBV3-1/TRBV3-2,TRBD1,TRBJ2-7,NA,CASSQVRGKGYEQYF,TGTGCCAGCAGCCAAGTCAGGGGGAAAGGGTACGAGCAGTACTTC
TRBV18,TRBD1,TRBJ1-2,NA,CASSPPGTGESNYGYTF,TGTGCCAGCTCACCACCGGGGACAGGGGAATCTAACTATGGCTACACCTTC
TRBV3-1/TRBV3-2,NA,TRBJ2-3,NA,CASSQVYQGGTDTQYF,TGTGCCAGCAGCCAAGTCTACCAGGGTGGAACAGATACGCAGTATTTT
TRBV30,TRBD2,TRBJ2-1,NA,CAWSSSLAGPNEQFF,TGTGCCTGGAGTTCCTCTCTAGCGGGGCCAAATGAGCAGTTCTTC
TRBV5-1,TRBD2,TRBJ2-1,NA,CASSLYGTSDEQFF,TGCGCCAGCAGCTTGTACGGGACTAGCGATGAGCAGTTCTTC
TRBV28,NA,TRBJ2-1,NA,CASSGSPYYNEQFF,TGTGCCAGCAGTGGGAGCCCTTACTACAATGAGCAGTTCTTC
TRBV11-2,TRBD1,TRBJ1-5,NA,CASSSGQGRQPQHF,TGTGCCAGCAGCTCCGGACAGGGTCGACAGCCCCAGCATTTT
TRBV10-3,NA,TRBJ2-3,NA,CAMRGFTDTQYF,TGTGCCATGAGGGGGTTCACAGATACGCAGTATTTT
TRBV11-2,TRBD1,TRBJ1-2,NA,CASSPGQGFYGYTF,TGTGCCAGCAGCCCGGGACAGGGGTTTTATGGCTACACCTTC
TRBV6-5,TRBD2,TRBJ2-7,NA,CATMTSGRPGEQYF,TGTGCCACCATGACCAGCGGGAGGCCGGGGGAGCAGTACTTC
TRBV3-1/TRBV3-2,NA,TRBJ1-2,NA,CASSPRTANYGYTF,TGTGCCAGCAGCCCCCGGACAGCTAACTATGGCTACACCTTC
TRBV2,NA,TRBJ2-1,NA,CASSEPRGTGNEQFF,TGTGCCAGCAGTGAGCCCCGGGGGACGGGGAATGAGCAGTTCTTC
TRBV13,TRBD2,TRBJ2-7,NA,CASSLRAGAPYEQYF,TGTGCCAGCAGCTTAAGGGCGGGAGCCCCCTACGAGCAGTACTTC
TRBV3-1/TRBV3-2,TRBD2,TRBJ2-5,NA,CASSPLTEGTSGPRKRETQYF,TGTGCCAGCAGCCCTCTAACGGAAGGGACTAGCGGACCTAGGAAGAGAGAGACCCAGTACTTC
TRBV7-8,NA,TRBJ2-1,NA,CASSPSSTQFF,TGTGCCAGCAGCCCTTCTTCTACGCAGTTCTTC
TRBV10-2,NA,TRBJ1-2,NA,CASSESALGSAGYTF,TGCGCCAGCAGTGAGTCGGCCCTGGGGAGTGCGGGCTACACCTTC
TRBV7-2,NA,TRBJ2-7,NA,CASSLAPVEQYF,TGTGCCAGCAGCTTAGCCCCGGTTGAGCAGTACTTC
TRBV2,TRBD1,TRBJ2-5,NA,CASRGGTGKETQYF,TGTGCCAGCAGGGGGGGGACAGGGAAGGAGACCCAGTACTTC
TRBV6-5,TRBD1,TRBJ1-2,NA,CASSYGTGGDYGYTF,TGTGCCAGCAGTTACGGGACAGGGGGCGACTATGGCTACACCTTC
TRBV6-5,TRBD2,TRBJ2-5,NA,CASSPERGRAQYF,TGTGCCAGCAGTCCCGAACGGGGGAGGGCCCAGTACTTC
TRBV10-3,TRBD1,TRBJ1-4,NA,CAISAGTGREKLFF,TGTGCCATCAGTGCCGGGACAGGGCGGGAAAAACTGTTTTTT
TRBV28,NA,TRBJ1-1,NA,CASSSPRRNTEAFF,TGTGCCAGCTCCTCCCCGAGGAGGAACACTGAAGCTTTCTTT
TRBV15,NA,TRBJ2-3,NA,CATSRGGDGDTQYF,TGTGCCACCAGCAGAGGGGGAGACGGTGATACGCAGTATTTT
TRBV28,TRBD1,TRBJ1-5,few,CATLPGTVRGQPQHF,TGTGCCACTCTCCCCGGGACAGTCCGCGGTCAGCCCCAGCATTTT
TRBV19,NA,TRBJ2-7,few,CASSIGGFSIEQYF,TGTGCCAGTAGTATAGGAGGGTTCTCGATCGAGCAGTACTTC
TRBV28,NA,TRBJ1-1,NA,CASRGSGITEAFF,TGTGCCAGCAGGGGATCCGGGATCACTGAAGCTTTCTTT
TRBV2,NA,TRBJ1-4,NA,CASLQWRVGEKLFF,TGTGCCAGCCTACAATGGAGGGTGGGTGAAAAACTGTTTTTT
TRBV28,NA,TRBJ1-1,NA,CASSLEYTEAFF,TGTGCCAGCAGTTTAGAGTACACTGAAGCTTTCTTT
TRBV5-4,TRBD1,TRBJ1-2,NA,CASSLDAQGQGIKGYTF,TGTGCCAGCAGCTTGGATGCCCAGGGACAGGGGATAAAAGGCTACACCTTC
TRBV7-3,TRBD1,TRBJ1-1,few,CASSQEQGAWNTEAFF,TGTGCCAGCAGCCAAGAACAGGGGGCGTGGAACACTGAAGCTTTCTTT
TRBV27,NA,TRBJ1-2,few,CASSPTGRGANYGYTF,TGTGCCAGCAGCCCAACAGGGCGAGGGGCTAACTATGGCTACACCTTC
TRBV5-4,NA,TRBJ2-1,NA,CASSPQGYNEQFF,TGTGCCAGCAGCCCTCAGGGCTACAATGAGCAGTTCTTC
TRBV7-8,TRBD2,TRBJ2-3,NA,CASSLVAGGWTDTQYF,TGTGCCAGCAGCTTAGTAGCGGGAGGATGGACAGATACGCAGTATTTT
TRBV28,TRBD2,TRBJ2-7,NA,CASSLTSGSLFSYEQYF,TGTGCCAGCAGCCTGACTAGCGGGTCCCTTTTCTCCTACGAGCAGTACTTC
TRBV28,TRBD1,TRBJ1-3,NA,CASSIRTGGAGNTIYF,TGTGCCAGCAGTATTAGGACAGGGGGCGCTGGAAACACCATATATTTT
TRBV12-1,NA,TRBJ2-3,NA,CASSFPRTSATDTQYF,TGTGCCAGCAGCTTTCCTAGGACTAGTGCAACAGATACGCAGTATTTT